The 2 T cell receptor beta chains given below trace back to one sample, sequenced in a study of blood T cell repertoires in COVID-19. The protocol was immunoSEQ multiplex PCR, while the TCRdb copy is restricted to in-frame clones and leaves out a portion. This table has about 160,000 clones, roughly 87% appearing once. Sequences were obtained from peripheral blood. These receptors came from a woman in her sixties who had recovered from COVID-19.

CDR3 region: CASSPLDRGFSPLHF. DNA of the CDR3: TGTGCCAGCAGCCCTCTGGACAGGGGGTTTTCACCCCTCCACTTT. The rearrangement uses TRBV7-8 and TRBJ1-6, with TRBD1 matching 10 bases. The V gene's germline CDR1 is SGHVS and CDR2 FQNEAQ. This CDR3 spans 15 amino acids. V was pared by 5 bases and J by 9 bases, with 7 bases of the junction left unmatched.

The chain's CDR3 is CATSSGTFKNTGELFF. Written as DNA, the CDR3 is TGTGCCACCAGCTCCGGGACTTTTAAGAACACCGGGGAGCTGTTTTTT. The rearrangement joins TRBV24-1 to TRBJ2-2, with D tentatively TRBD2 (6 bases). This CDR3 region has 16 residues. Germline CDR1 and CDR2: KGHDR and SFDVKD. V was pared by 7 bases and J by 1 base, with 15 bases between.